These T cell receptor beta chains were read from a single sample in a study of cytomegalovirus exposure and HLA in healthy donors. TCRdb's copy holds only in-frame clones and misses some; the assay was immunoSEQ multiplex PCR. Among nearly 100,000 clones listed, roughly 76% were seen once. Sequencing was done on a sample of PBMCs. Receptors originate from a woman aged 55 to 70 in good health and CMV-seropositive. CDR3s include the opening cysteine and the closing phenylalanine or tryptophan. Each record gives: J gene, D gene, V gene, clone size, CDR3 protein, CDR3 DNA. A D gene is named only where the DNA matches it firmly. Clone size appears in some rows only: once, few, many, or a class for an expanded clone.

J: TRBJ2-5; D: .; V: TRBV19; size: .; CDR3: CASSYSAQETQYF; DNA: TGTGCCAGTAGCTATAGCGCCCAAGAGACCCAGTACTTC
J: TRBJ1-1; D: TRBD1; V: TRBV28; size: .; CDR3: CASRDMTGGETEAFF; DNA: TGTGCCAGCAGGGACATGACAGGGGGAGAAACTGAAGCTTTCTTT
J: TRBJ2-5; D: .; V: TRBV29-1; size: .; CDR3: CSVLLTGQETQYF; DNA: TGCAGCGTCCTTTTGACAGGCCAAGAGACCCAGTACTTC
J: TRBJ1-1; D: .; V: TRBV9; size: .; CDR3: CASSVASGYTEAFF; DNA: TGTGCCAGCAGCGTAGCCTCCGGGTACACTGAAGCTTTCTTT
J: TRBJ2-1; D: TRBD2; V: TRBV29-1; size: .; CDR3: CTAGGNEQFF; DNA: TGCACCGCGGGGGGCAATGAGCAGTTCTTC
J: TRBJ2-7; D: TRBD2; V: TRBV4-1; size: .; CDR3: CASRSTSGRASYEQYF; DNA: TGCGCCAGCCGGTCGACTAGCGGGAGGGCCTCCTACGAGCAGTACTTC
J: TRBJ2-1; D: TRBD2; V: TRBV4-2; size: .; CDR3: CASSRGTSGRRGRNEQFF; DNA: TGTGCCAGCAGCCGAGGGACTAGCGGGAGGAGGGGTCGCAATGAGCAGTTCTTC
J: TRBJ2-3; D: TRBD1; V: TRBV7-9; size: .; CDR3: CASSSGQAPDTQYF; DNA: TGTGCCAGCAGCTCGGGACAGGCCCCAGATACGCAGTATTTT
J: TRBJ2-7; D: TRBD1; V: TRBV29-1; size: .; CDR3: CSALPGQGREQYF; DNA: TGCAGCGCGTTACCGGGACAGGGACGGGAGCAGTACTTC
J: TRBJ2-5; D: TRBD1; V: TRBV19; size: .; CDR3: CASSGQGVGETQYF; DNA: TGTGCCAGTAGTGGGCAGGGGGTCGGAGAGACCCAGTACTTC
J: TRBJ2-3; D: TRBD2; V: TRBV19; size: .; CDR3: CASSLRGLAGVTQYF; DNA: TGTGCCAGTAGTCTCCGGGGACTAGCGGGAGTTACGCAGTATTTT
J: TRBJ2-4; D: .; V: TRBV9; size: .; CDR3: CASSAEGATKNIQYF; DNA: TGTGCCAGCAGCGCCGAGGGCGCGACCAAAAACATTCAGTACTTC
J: TRBJ2-5; D: TRBD2; V: TRBV29-1; size: .; CDR3: CSVSLAGAETQYF; DNA: TGCAGCGTTAGCCTAGCGGGAGCTGAGACCCAGTACTTC
J: TRBJ2-3; D: .; V: TRBV11-2; size: .; CDR3: CASSPLGNSPLTQYF; DNA: TGTGCCAGCAGCCCTCTGGGTAACAGTCCCCTTACGCAGTATTTT
J: TRBJ1-1; D: .; V: TRBV6-5; size: once; CDR3: CASSSETVLDTEAFF; DNA: TGTGCCAGCAGTTCGGAGACAGTTTTGGACACTGAAGCTTTCTTT
J: TRBJ1-5; D: TRBD1; V: TRBV30; size: .; CDR3: CGAGQITSNQPQHF; DNA: TGTGGGGCGGGACAGATCACCAGCAATCAGCCCCAGCATTTT
J: TRBJ2-1; D: .; V: TRBV4-1; size: few; CDR3: CASSQDPAGGPSYNEQFF; DNA: TGCGCCAGCAGCCAAGATCCAGCCGGAGGACCCTCCTACAATGAGCAGTTCTTC
J: TRBJ1-6; D: .; V: TRBV2; size: once; CDR3: CASRADSYSPLHF; DNA: TGTGCCAGCAGAGCCGATTCTTATTCACCCCTCCACTTT
J: TRBJ1-1; D: TRBD1; V: TRBV29-1; size: .; CDR3: CSASGTGNTEAFF; DNA: TGCAGCGCCTCCGGGACAGGGAACACTGAAGCTTTCTTT
J: TRBJ2-1; D: TRBD2; V: TRBV4-1; size: .; CDR3: CASSQGRAQSSYNEQFF; DNA: TGCGCCAGCAGCCAGGGGAGGGCTCAGAGCTCCTACAATGAGCAGTTCTTC
J: TRBJ1-5; D: TRBD1; V: TRBV9; size: .; CDR3: CASSVWDSPQPQHF; DNA: TGTGCCAGCAGCGTTTGGGACAGTCCCCAGCCCCAGCATTTT
J: TRBJ1-3; D: TRBD1; V: TRBV6-5; size: .; CDR3: CASSQGARGNTIYF; DNA: TGTGCCAGCAGCCAGGGGGCGCGGGGAAACACCATATATTTT
J: TRBJ2-7; D: .; V: TRBV12-1; size: .; CDR3: CASSFGVEASGRAPGLEQYF; DNA: TGTGCCAGCAGCTTTGGGGTAGAGGCTAGCGGGAGAGCCCCTGGACTCGAGCAGTACTTC
J: TRBJ2-7; D: .; V: TRBV5-4; size: .; CDR3: CASSLGSPTYEQYF; DNA: TGTGCCAGCAGCTTGGGGAGTCCTACCTACGAGCAGTACTTC
J: TRBJ1-6; D: TRBD1; V: TRBV29-1; size: .; CDR3: CSAWVGGSTPLHF; DNA: TGCAGCGCCTGGGTAGGGGGCTCGACACCCCTCCACTTT
J: TRBJ2-7; D: TRBD1; V: TRBV7-9; size: .; CDR3: CSSSLGQGIPEQYF; DNA: TGTTCCAGCAGCTTAGGACAGGGGATACCCGAACAGTACTTC
J: TRBJ2-2; D: TRBD2; V: TRBV15; size: .; CDR3: CATVDPLAGSGELFF; DNA: TGTGCCACCGTTGATCCACTAGCGGGATCCGGGGAGCTGTTTTTT
J: TRBJ1-3; D: .; V: TRBV5-1; size: .; CDR3: CASSLQGSRDTIYF; DNA: TGCGCCAGCAGCTTGCAGGGGTCCCGGGACACCATATATTTT
J: TRBJ1-2; D: TRBD1; V: TRBV2; size: .; CDR3: CASSLRDSSSYGYTF; DNA: TGTGCCAGCAGTCTCCGGGACAGTTCCTCCTATGGCTACACCTTC
J: TRBJ2-3; D: .; V: TRBV28; size: .; CDR3: CASSLGQTPRDTQYF; DNA: TGTGCCAGCAGTTTGGGCCAGACCCCTCGGGATACGCAGTATTTT
J: TRBJ2-7; D: TRBD2; V: TRBV2; size: .; CDR3: CASSAGLAGEYEQYF; DNA: TGTGCCAGCAGTGCAGGACTAGCGGGAGAGTACGAGCAGTACTTC
J: TRBJ2-7; D: .; V: TRBV15; size: .; CDR3: CATSISPPGDYEQYF; DNA: TGTGCCACCAGCATTAGTCCCCCAGGGGACTACGAGCAGTACTTC
J: TRBJ2-1; D: TRBD2; V: TRBV7-9; size: .; CDR3: CSSSSSGLAGGAEQFF; DNA: TGTTCCAGCAGCTCTTCGGGACTAGCGGGAGGGGCTGAGCAGTTCTTC
J: TRBJ2-3; D: .; V: TRBV15; size: .; CDR3: CATSREGRNTDTQYF; DNA: TGTGCCACCAGCAGAGAGGGCAGGAATACAGATACGCAGTATTTT
J: TRBJ1-5; D: TRBD1; V: TRBV10-3; size: .; CDR3: CAISEDRVEPQHF; DNA: TGTGCCATCAGTGAGGACAGGGTAGAGCCCCAGCATTTT
J: TRBJ2-5; D: TRBD1; V: TRBV7-9; size: .; CDR3: CASSFLQGSEGRETQYF; DNA: TGTGCCAGCAGCTTTCTACAGGGGTCAGAAGGAAGAGAGACCCAGTACTTC
J: TRBJ2-7; D: .; V: TRBV30; size: .; CDR3: CVVLRGSYEQYF; DNA: TGTGTCGTGTTACGGGGCTCCTACGAGCAGTACTTC
J: TRBJ2-1; D: .; V: TRBV10-1; size: .; CDR3: CASSIHSSYNEQFF; DNA: TGCGCCAGCAGCATTCATAGTTCCTACAATGAGCAGTTCTTC
J: TRBJ2-7; D: .; V: TRBV4-1; size: .; CDR3: CASSPSSGMLTQSEQYF; DNA: TGCGCCAGCAGCCCATCATCCGGGATGCTCACACAATCCGAGCAGTACTTC
J: TRBJ1-1; D: TRBD1; V: TRBV19; size: .; CDR3: CASSPRTGLNTEAFF; DNA: TGTGCCAGTAGTCCGCGGACAGGATTGAACACTGAAGCTTTCTTT
J: TRBJ1-2; D: TRBD1; V: TRBV4-1; size: .; CDR3: CASSPNRDRGIDYGYTF; DNA: TGCGCCAGCAGCCCTAACCGGGACAGGGGAATAGACTATGGCTACACCTTC
J: TRBJ2-4; D: TRBD2; V: TRBV7-8; size: .; CDR3: CASSFIQGPSGSGIQYF; DNA: TGTGCCAGCAGCTTTATCCAGGGTCCTAGCGGGAGTGGCATTCAGTACTTC
J: TRBJ1-2; D: TRBD1; V: TRBV25-1; size: .; CDR3: CASSGTGGAGGYTF; DNA: TGTGCCAGCAGTGGAACAGGGGGCGCTGGAGGCTACACCTTC
J: TRBJ1-2; D: .; V: TRBV2; size: .; CDR3: CASRASGTVYGYTF; DNA: TGTGCCAGCAGAGCTAGCGGGACCGTCTATGGCTACACCTTC
J: TRBJ2-5; D: TRBD1; V: TRBV5-6; size: .; CDR3: CASSYGQVAGETQYF; DNA: TGTGCCAGCAGCTATGGACAGGTTGCAGGCGAGACCCAGTACTTC
J: TRBJ2-7; D: .; V: TRBV6-1; size: .; CDR3: CASRPNGLYEQYF; DNA: TGTGCCAGCAGACCTAACGGACTCTACGAGCAGTACTTC
J: TRBJ2-3; D: .; V: TRBV4-2; size: .; CDR3: CASSQERDTQYF; DNA: TGTGCCAGCAGCCAAGAGAGGGATACGCAGTATTTT
J: TRBJ2-1; D: .; V: TRBV19; size: .; CDR3: CAAADQTAGLSYNEQFF; DNA: TGTGCCGCTGCCGATCAGACCGCGGGACTCTCCTACAATGAGCAGTTCTTC
J: TRBJ2-7; D: .; V: TRBV4-1; size: .; CDR3: CASSQEGSVNYEQYF; DNA: TGCGCCAGCAGCCAAGAAGGGAGCGTTAACTACGAGCAGTACTTC
J: TRBJ2-7; D: .; V: TRBV5-5; size: .; CDR3: CASSLVLSSYEQYF; DNA: TGTGCCAGCAGCTTGGTCCTCAGTTCCTACGAGCAGTACTTC
J: TRBJ1-3; D: .; V: TRBV9; size: .; CDR3: CASSVVSTGSGNTIYF; DNA: TGTGCCAGCAGCGTAGTCTCGACAGGCTCCGGAAACACCATATATTTT
J: TRBJ2-7; D: .; V: TRBV19; size: once; CDR3: CASSRRQSYEQYF; DNA: TGTGCCAGTAGTAGACGACAGTCCTACGAGCAGTACTTC
J: TRBJ2-7; D: TRBD2; V: TRBV27; size: .; CDR3: CASSLQAGGPYEQYF; DNA: TGTGCCAGCAGTTTACAAGCGGGAGGGCCCTACGAGCAGTACTTC
J: TRBJ2-1; D: TRBD2; V: TRBV27; size: .; CDR3: CASSLSGSGVLNEQFF; DNA: TGTGCCAGCAGTTTATCCGGTAGCGGGGTCCTCAATGAGCAGTTCTTC
J: TRBJ1-2; D: .; V: TRBV10-3; size: .; CDR3: CAISESIGTKNGYTF; DNA: TGTGCCATCAGTGAGTCGATAGGGACAAAGAATGGCTACACCTTC